This T cell receptor beta chain was observed in a study of control samples from healthy donors and cancer patients. Here immunoSEQ multiplex PCR was the method, and the copy in TCRdb shows in-frame clones only, minus some. The sample yields tens of thousands of clones, 70% to 90% seen once. CDR1 is LGHDT, CDR2 YNNKEL, per germline (reference sequence). This CDR3 is built from 16 residues. V lost 3 bases to trimming and J lost 6 bases; unmatched junction nucleotides: 8. The origin of this receptor is a woman aged 55-69 years with head and neck cancer. Material: PBMCs. The chain joins TRBV3-1 (or the pseudogene TRBV3-2) to TRBJ2-3; 11 nucleotides match TRBD2. CDR3: CASSQTLAGGVDTQYF. In DNA, the CDR3 is TGTGCCAGCAGCCAGACTCTAGCGGGAGGTGTGGATACGCAGTATTTT.